These T cell receptor beta chains were read from a single sample in a study of cytomegalovirus exposure and HLA in healthy donors. The protocol was immunoSEQ multiplex PCR, while the TCRdb copy is restricted to in-frame clones and leaves out a portion. The data contain around 120,000 clones, over 60% of them singletons. Specimen: PBMCs. The receptors shown here come from a woman aged 40 to 50 in good health and CMV-seropositive. CDR3s include the opening cysteine and the closing phenylalanine or tryptophan. A D gene is named only where the DNA matches it firmly. Size tells how often a clone was seen (once, few, many) or the class of an expanded clone, and some rows leave it out.

- TRBJ1-2 TRBV14 - CASSQRGLLGGYTF TGTGCCAGCAGCCAAAGGGGACTTCTCGGTGGCTACACCTTC
- TRBJ1-6 TRBV30 - CAWSLRSSPLHF TGTGCCTGGAGTCTTAGGAGTTCACCCCTCCACTTT
- TRBJ2-7 TRBV4-1 - CASSQEARSSYEQYF TGCGCCAGCAGCCAAGAGGCCAGAAGCTCCTACGAGCAGTACTTC
- TRBJ2-7 TRBV2 TRBD1 CASSAQGQGGYEQYF TGTGCCAGCAGCGCCCAGGGACAGGGCGGCTACGAGCAGTACTTC
- TRBJ2-7 TRBV7-2 - CASSLFTGEGYEQYF TGTGCCAGCAGCTTATTCACGGGAGAAGGCTACGAGCAGTACTTC
- TRBJ2-5 TRBV6-1 TRBD2 CASRTSGGFLGTQYF TGTGCCAGCAGGACTAGCGGGGGGTTTCTTGGGACCCAGTACTTC
few TRBJ1-2 TRBV5-6 - CASSGSGSYGYTF TGTGCCAGCAGCGGATCAGGGTCCTATGGCTACACCTTC
- TRBJ1-5 TRBV2 TRBD1 CASSVGQGANQPQHF TGTGCCAGCAGCGTTGGACAGGGAGCCAATCAGCCCCAGCATTTT
- TRBJ2-1 TRBV5-1 TRBD1 CASSPRWGQGLNEQFF TGCGCCAGCAGCCCTAGGTGGGGACAGGGTCTGAATGAGCAGTTCTTC
- TRBJ1-2 TRBV19 - CASTLSIRTYSGGYTF TGTGCCAGTACCCTCAGCATCCGGACCTATTCGGGAGGCTACACCTTC
- TRBJ1-2 TRBV5-3 - CARIKDSRYGYTF TGTGCCAGAATCAAGGACAGCAGGTATGGCTACACCTTC
- TRBJ2-3 TRBV12-1 - CASSFVAGGRDTQYF TGTGCCAGCAGCTTTGTGGCAGGGGGCCGGGATACGCAGTATTTT
few TRBJ2-7 TRBV4-2 TRBD2 CASSQGAGGGTYEQYF TGTGCCAGCAGCCAGGGAGCGGGAGGGGGGACCTACGAGCAGTACTTC
- TRBJ2-5 TRBV13 - CASSLRGETQYF TGTGCCAGCAGCTTACGGGGGGAGACCCAGTACTTC
- TRBJ2-7 TRBV2 TRBD1 CASSVDRGHRDEQYF TGTGCCAGCAGTGTTGACAGGGGGCATCGGGACGAGCAGTACTTC
- TRBJ2-5 TRBV7-9 TRBD1 CASSPTGTGGKETQYF TGTGCCAGCAGCCCCACCGGGACAGGGGGAAAAGAGACCCAGTACTTC
- TRBJ2-3 TRBV6-4 TRBD2 CASSEIAGGRDTQYF TGTGCCAGCAGTGAGATAGCGGGGGGGAGGGATACGCAGTATTTT
few TRBJ2-7 TRBV9 TRBD1 CASSGDRGDYEQYF TGTGCCAGCAGCGGGGACAGGGGGGACTACGAGCAGTACTTC
few TRBJ2-7 TRBV11-2 - CASSLTTGATYEQYF TGTGCCAGCAGCTTGACTACGGGAGCGACCTACGAGCAGTACTTC
- TRBJ2-7 TRBV27 TRBD2 CASSFRDPRTSGFHF TGTGCCAGCAGTTTTAGAGATCCTCGGACTAGTGGGTTTCACTTC
- TRBJ2-5 TRBV15 TRBD1 CATSQQGARQETQYF TGTGCCACCAGCCAACAGGGGGCGCGCCAAGAGACCCAGTACTTC
- TRBJ2-2 TRBV6-5 - CASRKEATGELFF TGTGCCAGCAGAAAGGAGGCCACCGGGGAGCTGTTTTTT
- TRBJ1-2 TRBV14 TRBD1 CASSRPGQEGVTYGYTF TGTGCCAGCAGCCGACCGGGACAGGAGGGGGTTACCTATGGCTACACCTTC
- TRBJ2-7 TRBV15 TRBD1 CATSRDLGQGHEQYF TGTGCCACCAGCAGAGATTTGGGACAGGGCCACGAGCAGTACTTC
- TRBJ2-7 TRBV14 - CASSHRGRVAYEQYF TGTGCCAGCAGCCACAGGGGTCGGGTCGCGTACGAGCAGTACTTC
- TRBJ1-1 TRBV7-9 TRBD1 CASSSGQAPSSGF TGTGCCAGCAGCTCCGGACAGGCCCCTAGTTCGGGGTTT
- TRBJ2-3 TRBV5-6 - CASSLLPAGTDTQYF TGTGCCAGCAGCTTGTTACCCGCCGGTACAGATACGCAGTATTTT
- TRBJ2-3 TRBV4-1 - CASSQQEVTDTQYF TGCGCCAGCAGCCAACAGGAGGTCACAGATACGCAGTATTTT
- TRBJ2-5 TRBV9 - CASSGGLRETQYF TGTGCCAGCAGCGGAGGTTTAAGAGAGACCCAGTACTTC
few TRBJ1-1 TRBV2 TRBD1 CAINPGQGLSTEAFF TGTGCCATCAACCCGGGACAGGGGTTGAGCACTGAAGCTTTCTTT
- TRBJ1-5 TRBV19 - CASSRFRAKRNQPQHF TGTGCCAGTAGTCGTTTCAGGGCAAAACGCAATCAGCCCCAGCATTTT
- TRBJ1-4 TRBV5-6 - CASSLAAGSNEKLFF TGTGCCAGCAGCTTGGCCGCGGGGTCTAATGAAAAACTGTTTTTT
- TRBJ1-6 TRBV19 TRBD1 CASSIADRESPLHF TGTGCCAGTAGTATCGCGGACAGGGAATCACCCCTCCACTTT
- TRBJ1-3 TRBV10-3 TRBD1 CATTETGGTGNTIYF TGTGCCACTACAGAGACAGGGGGCACTGGAAACACCATATATTTT
- TRBJ2-5 TRBV27 - CASSLRGGTVIQETQYF TGTGCCAGCAGTTTAAGGGGGGGTACTGTTATTCAAGAGACCCAGTACTTC
- TRBJ2-7 TRBV2 TRBD1 CASSKTGYYEQYF TGTGCCAGCAGTAAGACAGGGTACTACGAGCAGTACTTC
- TRBJ1-2 TRBV7-9 - CASSTDRSYGYTF TGTGCCAGCAGCACCGACAGAAGCTATGGCTACACCTTC
- TRBJ1-6 TRBV7-6 TRBD1 CASSYLTGAPYPLHF TGTGCCAGCAGCTATCTGACAGGGGCCCCCTATCCCCTCCACTTT
- TRBJ2-7 TRBV9 TRBD1 CASSQGRDSSYEQYF TGTGCCAGCAGCCAAGGCCGGGACAGCTCCTACGAGCAGTACTTC
- TRBJ1-3 TRBV6-5 - CASSYSKGAGNTIYF TGTGCCAGCAGTTACTCGAAAGGGGCTGGAAACACCATATATTTT
- TRBJ2-4 TRBV4-1 - CASSQDPGDTRGQRNIQYF TGCGCCAGCAGCCAAGACCCCGGGGACACCCGAGGGCAAAGAAACATTCAGTACTTC
- TRBJ1-5 TRBV2 TRBD1 CASSATQGVSNQPQHF TGTGCCAGCAGTGCTACTCAGGGGGTTTCCAATCAGCCCCAGCATTTT
- TRBJ2-3 TRBV5-6 TRBD1 CASSVDRGISTDTQYF TGTGCCAGCAGCGTGGACAGGGGGATTAGCACAGATACGCAGTATTTT
- TRBJ2-4 TRBV9 TRBD2 CASSSGLAGTNIQYF TGTGCCAGCAGCTCTGGACTAGCGGGGACAAACATTCAGTACTTC
- TRBJ2-1 TRBV9 - CASSGSPQPHNEQFF TGTGCCAGCAGCGGTAGTCCCCAACCCCACAATGAGCAGTTCTTC
- TRBJ2-7 TRBV7-9 TRBD1 CASSSTAGTGAEQYF TGTGCCAGCAGCTCCACCGCCGGGACAGGGGCCGAGCAGTACTTC
- TRBJ2-7 TRBV5-1 TRBD1 CASSLTGTGMDEQYF TGCGCCAGCAGCTTAACCGGGACAGGGATGGACGAGCAGTACTTC
- TRBJ1-6 TRBV30 - CAWAGPNSPLHF TGTGCCTGGGCAGGGCCTAATTCACCCCTCCACTTT